This T cell receptor beta chain was recovered during a study of spatial heterogeneity in lung cancer. In the study overall: An average of more than ten raw reads was observed per unique TCR and UMI combination. The study's findings and limits: Tumor TCRs that were ubiquitous and expanded showed up in blood more at resection than follow-up.

TCR cDNA molecules each had a unique molecular identifier. TCRdb passed the 5' RACE reads through MiXCR, listing each CDR3 protein once. The repertoire holds about 120,000 distinct CDR3 sequences, 12% seen once, with around 16% in the top ten. A note on this clonotype: Its antigen is unknown.

Time point denoted: blood at routine non-recurrence follow-up after resection. The authors sequenced whole RNA from tumor, nontumor lung or frozen PBMC without sorting. This material consisted of PBMCs, taken at follow-up. The origin of this receptor is a male donor with early-stage non-small cell lung cancer.

The CDR3 here is CASSYLRTDHGYTF. CDR3 nucleotides: TGTGCCAGCAGTTACCTTCGGACAGACCATGGCTACACCTTC. J is TRBJ1-2 and V is TRBV6-2 or TRBV6-3; D is perhaps TRBD1 (6 bases). The germline V and J ends were trimmed by 2 bases and 6 bases, with 13 bases remaining between them. CDR3 length: 14 residues. Germline V gene sequence: CDR1 MNHEY, CDR2 SVGEGT.